This entry is about one TCR beta chain. The target antigen is unknown. Together with a sample-barcoded 5' primer, a J-beta primer mix was included in a second PCR lasting about 7 to 12 cycles. Each cDNA molecule carried a tag from a template-switch adaptor that contained 12 random nucleotides. TCRdb itself ran the 5' RACE reads through MiXCR, one entry per CDR3 protein. Here the sample spans fewer than 900,000 distinct CDR3 sequences, about 40% being singletons. The sample comes from a study of blood T cells in healthy people across ages. Whole-study results and caveats: A strong correlation was found between TCR beta diversity and the percentage of naive T cells.

Isolated per sample were at least 7 million PBMCs. This clonotype originated in an older woman in good health. The specimen was blood.

CDR3 sequence: CASSRVNGGMNSPLHF. The CDR3 DNA reads TGTGCCAGCAGCCGGGTCAATGGGGGGATGAATTCACCCCTCCACTTT. The J gene is TRBJ1-6, the V gene TRBV13; D may be TRBD1 (5 bases). Trimming stripped 5 bases from V and 7 bases from J, with 18 bases between. This CDR3 spans 16 amino acids. From germline, CDR1 is PRHDT and CDR2 FYEKMQ (reference sequence).